A selection of T cell receptor beta chains follows, all from one sample in a study of human T cells and chemical hapten exposure. One entry per CDR3 protein results from TCRdb running MiXCR on the RACE reads. The table includes around 350,000 distinct CDR3 sequences, 5.5% detected once. Here the sequenced sample was whole blood, taken in connection with sensitization to the hapten diphenylcyclopropenone (DPC). These receptors came from a woman between 18 and 30 years old with alopecia areata. Some clones in this sample may be carry-over from other donors' samples. The CDR3 runs from the conserved cysteine through the conserved F or W. Fields, in order: J gene, D gene, clone size, V gene, CDR3 DNA, CDR3 protein. D genes are given only for firm matches. For some rows the clone size is stated as once, few or many, or as a class when expanded; others skip it.

>TRBJ2-7|TRBD1|few|TRBV20-1
TGCAGTGCTAGAGATCAGGGACAGGTCTACGAGCAGTACTTC
CSARDQGQVYEQYF
>TRBJ1-4|TRBD1|-|TRBV6-5
TGTGCTTCCAAGGGGGCCGCAACTAATGAAAAACTGTTTTTT
CASKGAATNEKLFF
>TRBJ2-4|-|many|TRBV7-2
TGTGCCAGCAGCTCTAGTCCGGCTAACATTCAGTACTTC
CASSSSPANIQYF
>TRBJ1-5|-|few|TRBV6-1
TGTGCCAGCAGTGGGGGTGGACAGCCCCAGCATTTT
CASSGGGQPQHF
>TRBJ1-4|-|-|TRBV7-2
TGTGCCAGCAGCTTAGTAGGTTCCGGGGGCAGAGAAAAACTGTTTTTT
CASSLVGSGGREKLFF
>TRBJ1-6|-|-|TRBV6-6
TGTGCCAGCACCCTTTTTGACAGTGAGAATTCACCCCTCCACTTT
CASTLFDSENSPLHF
>TRBJ1-5|-|many|TRBV5-1
TGCGCCAGCAGCTCGTCCGGGACTGGAGATCAGCCCCAGCATTTT
CASSSSGTGDQPQHF
>TRBJ2-3|-|few|TRBV4-3
TGCGCCAGCAGCCAAGATGTCCCAGATACGCAGTATTTT
CASSQDVPDTQYF
>TRBJ2-7|TRBD1|-|TRBV6-2/TRBV6-3
TGTGCCAGCAGTCTACCCGGGACAGGGGCCTACGAGCAGTACTTC
CASSLPGTGAYEQYF
>TRBJ1-1|TRBD1|-|TRBV28
TGTGCCAGCAGTTCGGTCCCGGGACAGGGGCGGAACACTGAAGCTTTCTTT
CASSSVPGQGRNTEAFF
>TRBJ2-3|TRBD2|-|TRBV7-9
TGTGCCAGCAGCTTAGTGCTAGCGGGGCGCTCAGATACGCAGTATTTT
CASSLVLAGRSDTQYF
>TRBJ1-2|-|many|TRBV4-3
TGCGCCAGCAGCCAAGATCGGCAGGTCTATGGCTACACCTTC
CASSQDRQVYGYTF
>TRBJ2-2|-|few|TRBV7-2
TGTGCCAGCAGCACCCGACAGTCCACCGGGGAGCTGTTTTTT
CASSTRQSTGELFF
>TRBJ2-2|-|-|TRBV2
TGTGCCAGCAGTGAATGGACAGCCGGGGAGCTGTTTTTT
CASSEWTAGELFF
>TRBJ1-1|-|-|TRBV7-3
TGTGCCAGCAGCTTTTCAGGGGACGGAGGGACTGAAGCTTTCTTT
CASSFSGDGGTEAFF
>TRBJ1-2|-|-|TRBV10-2
TGCGCCAGCAGCCCAGGGCAGCGTGGCTACACCTTC
CASSPGQRGYTF
>TRBJ1-5|-|-|TRBV28
TGTGCCAGCAGTTTGTGGGAAGGGGGACATCAGCCCCAGCATTTT
CASSLWEGGHQPQHF
>TRBJ2-5|-|many|TRBV5-1
TGCGCCAGCAGCTTTACCTGGGGCCAAGAGACCCAGTACTTC
CASSFTWGQETQYF
>TRBJ1-5|-|-|TRBV20-1
TGCAGTGCTACCCAGGGTGGATTAAGAAATCAGCCCCAGCATTTT
CSATQGGLRNQPQHF
>TRBJ2-3|-|-|TRBV4-1
TGCGCCAGCAGCCAAAGAGATGACACAGATACGCAGTATTTT
CASSQRDDTDTQYF
>TRBJ2-1|-|-|TRBV6-1
TGTGCCAGCAGTGCAAACCCGACAGGATACAATGACCAGTTCTTC
CASSANPTGYNDQFF
>TRBJ1-1|TRBD1|-|TRBV5-6
TGTGCCAGCAGCCTTAAGGACAGGGGGCTTACGGTGGGAAGGATGAACACTGAAGCTTTCTTT
CASSLKDRGLTVGRMNTEAFF
>TRBJ2-3|-|few|TRBV6-5
TGTGCCAGCAGCCCCGGGGGCCTTAGCACAGATACGCAGTATTTT
CASSPGGLSTDTQYF
>TRBJ2-7|TRBD2|many|TRBV6-6
TGTGCCAGCAGTTACTCGCGGGGGAGCCTGCACGAGCAGTACTTC
CASSYSRGSLHEQYF
>TRBJ2-7|-|few|TRBV7-7
TGTGCTAGCAGCTTTAACAGGGATGTAAGGCCCTACGAGCAGTACTTC
CASSFNRDVRPYEQYF
>TRBJ2-7|TRBD1|few|TRBV20-1
TGCAGTGCTAGACCGCATGGGGGAGACAGGGCCGTTGCCTCCTACGAGCAGTACTTC
CSARPHGGDRAVASYEQYF
>TRBJ1-4|-|-|TRBV12-5
TGTGCTAGTGGTTTCGATGAAAAACTGTTTTTT
CASGFDEKLFF
>TRBJ2-7|-|few|TRBV7-9
TGTGCCAGCAGCTGGGGCCCCAACTCCTACGAGCAGTACTTC
CASSWGPNSYEQYF
>TRBJ1-4|-|-|TRBV12-3/TRBV12-4
TGTGCCAGCAGTTTTTTAGGCAGCCGAAATGAAAAACTGTTTTTT
CASSFLGSRNEKLFF
>TRBJ2-2|TRBD2|many|TRBV3-1
TGTGCCAGCAGCCAGGGGGGACTAGCGGGCGCGAACACCGGGGAGCTGTTTTTT
CASSQGGLAGANTGELFF
>TRBJ2-3|-|-|TRBV5-4
TGTGCCAGCAGCCCTAGACTAGAGGGCACAGATACGCAGTATTTT
CASSPRLEGTDTQYF
>TRBJ1-5|-|few|TRBV6-2/TRBV6-3
TGTGCCAGCAGTCCAAACGTACCAGGGTCTCGGCAGCCCCAGCATTTT
CASSPNVPGSRQPQHF
>TRBJ2-2|-|-|TRBV6-6
TGTGCCAGCAGTCTCCCAGACACCGGGGAGCTGTTTTTT
CASSLPDTGELFF
>TRBJ1-5|-|-|TRBV12-3/TRBV12-4
TGTGCCAGCAAAAAACAGGGAGATCAGCCCCAGCATTTT
CASKKQGDQPQHF
>TRBJ2-7|-|many|TRBV10-3
TGTGCCATCGGGGGGGCAGATGCTAGTTCCTACGAGCAGTACTTC
CAIGGADASSYEQYF
>TRBJ2-3|-|many|TRBV7-2
TGTGCCAGCAGCTTAGCGCAGGTCACAGATACGCAGTATTTT
CASSLAQVTDTQYF
>TRBJ1-1|-|many|TRBV18
TGTGCCAGCTCGTCATTCGGGGATACTGAAGCTTTCTTT
CASSSFGDTEAFF
>TRBJ2-2|-|-|TRBV6-5
TGTGCCAGCAGTTACTCGGACGGTGGGTGGGAGCTGTTTTTT
CASSYSDGGWELFF
>TRBJ1-5|-|many|TRBV20-1
TGCAGTGCTAGAAGAGGGCTTTTGAGCAATCAGCCCCAGCATTTT
CSARRGLLSNQPQHF
>TRBJ1-1|-|few|TRBV5-1
TGCGCCAGCAGCTTGACAGGGCCGAACACTGAAGCTTTCTTT
CASSLTGPNTEAFF
>TRBJ1-2|-|many|TRBV28
TGTGCCAGCAGTCCTCGCCCTGGACGGCTCGGTGGCTACACCTTC
CASSPRPGRLGGYTF
>TRBJ2-7|TRBD2|many|TRBV20-1
TGCAGTGCTATTCTAGCGGGGGGAACCTACGAGCAGTACTTC
CSAILAGGTYEQYF
>TRBJ1-2|TRBD1|few|TRBV20-1
TGCAGTGCCCGACAGGGCTTCAACTATGGCTACACCTTC
CSARQGFNYGYTF
>TRBJ2-5|-|few|TRBV9
TGTGCCAGCAGCGTCGGACAGAACCAAGAGACCCAGTACTTC
CASSVGQNQETQYF
>TRBJ1-1|-|few|TRBV20-1
TGCAGTGCTACCCCGGGGAGGTTCCTCACTGAAGCTTTCTTT
CSATPGRFLTEAFF
>TRBJ2-3|-|many|TRBV5-4
TGTGCCAGCAGCTTGCTAAACCCCACAGATACGCAGTATTTT
CASSLLNPTDTQYF
>TRBJ1-2|-|-|TRBV7-9
TGTGCCAGCAGCTTATCCGAGGCGGACTATGGCTACACCTTC
CASSLSEADYGYTF
>TRBJ2-6|-|once|TRBV14
TGTGCCAGCAGCCAAATTGGGGGCGCTGGGGCCAACGTCCTGACTTTC
CASSQIGGAGANVLTF
>TRBJ2-1|-|-|TRBV5-5
TGTGCCAGCAGCTTGGCCCCGGGACTGAGCTCCTACAATGAGCAGTTCTTC
CASSLAPGLSSYNEQFF
>TRBJ2-3|-|few|TRBV4-2
TGTGCCAGCAGCCAAGCCAGGGAGGCAGATACGCAGTATTTT
CASSQAREADTQYF
>TRBJ2-3|-|many|TRBV28
TGTGCCAGCAGGGTGCCAGGGTCAGATACGCAGTATTTT
CASRVPGSDTQYF
>TRBJ2-1|TRBD1|many|TRBV14
TGTGCCAGCAGCACGACAGGGTTCAATGAGCAGTTCTTC
CASSTTGFNEQFF
>TRBJ1-4|-|many|TRBV7-9
TGTGCCAGCAGCTTACTGGGAACTAATGAAAAACTGTTTTTT
CASSLLGTNEKLFF